The 8 T cell receptor beta chains given below trace back to one sample, sequenced in a study of Graves' ophthalmopathy and Graves' hyperthyroidism. Investigators amplified TCR beta CDR3 regions from RNA transcripts. Amplification began with first-round RT-PCR using HTBI primers, then second-round multiplex PCR was performed. TCRdb reanalysed the multiplex PCR reads using MiXCR and keeps one entry per CDR3 protein. The table lists roughly 400,000 distinct CDR3 sequences, 15% to 20% of them singletons. Sequenced input: peripheral blood. The origin of the receptors is a young woman with Graves' ophthalmopathy.

The V and J genes are TRBV5-8 and TRBJ1-5; 10 bases agree with TRBD1. J was trimmed by 7 bases and V by 8 bases; bases with no gene match: 6. The CDR3 covers 13 residues. CDR1 SGHTS and CDR2 YDEGEE come from the germline V gene. The CDR3 nucleotides read TGTGCCAGTGGACAGGGGGGATGGCAGCCCCAGCATTTT. Translated, it gives CASGQGGWQPQHF.

This clonotype has just one count. The rearrangement joins TRBV7-8 to TRBJ2-7; either TRBD1 or TRBD2 may supply D (6 bases each). Germline CDR1 SGHVS, CDR2 FQNEAQ. The CDR3 sequence is 15 residues long. V gave up 5 bases and J gave up 0 bases, with 14 bases separating them. The CDR3 loop is CASSPTGAISYEQYF. The CDR3 nucleotides are TGTGCCAGCAGCCCTACGGGGGCCATCTCCTACGAGCAGTACTTC.

This chain links TRBV30 with TRBJ2-2, with 8 bases fitting TRBD2. There are 17 residues in the CDR3. Germline V gives CDR1 GTSNPN, CDR2 SVGIG (reference sequence). V lost 2 bases, J lost 0 bases, and 8 bases stayed unmatched. CDR3 DNA sequence: TGTGCCTGGAGTCGGGGCGGGAGGTTCGCGAACACCGGGGAGCTGTTTTTT. It is translated as CAWSRGGRFANTGELFF. Full variable domain (remainder filled in from reference TRBV30 and TRBJ2-2): SQTIHQWPATLVQPVGSPLSLECTVEGTSNPNLYWYRQAAGRGLQLLFYSVGIGQISSEVPQNLSASRPQDRQFILSSKKLLLSDSGFYLCAWSRGGRFANTGELFFGEGSRLTVL.

This clonotype was observed at least ten times. This chain connects TRBV30 to TRBJ1-6, with D perhaps matching TRBD1 (6 bases). Germline CDR1 reads GTSNPN; CDR2 reads SVGIG (reference sequence). The ends were cut back, 2 bases at V and 6 bases at J, with 17 bases in the middle. The CDR3 runs 16 residues. In nucleotides, the CDR3 is TGTGCCTGGAGTCCGGCAGGGGCCTTGCTTAATTCACCCCTCCACTTT. Protein sequence: CAWSPAGALLNSPLHF. The whole variable domain, filled in from reference TRBV30 and TRBJ1-6, reads SQTIHQWPATLVQPVGSPLSLECTVEGTSNPNLYWYRQAAGRGLQLLFYSVGIGQISSEVPQNLSASRPQDRQFILSSKKLLLSDSGFYLCAWSPAGALLNSPLHFGNGTRLTVT.

This clonotype was counted many times. Given a much more abundant clone one base away, this may be a read error. In DNA, the CDR3 is TGTGCCAGCAGTTACGGGAAGAACACTGAAGCTTTCTTT. Translating gives CASSYGKNTEAFF. J is TRBJ1-1 and V is TRBV6-2 or TRBV6-3; D ambiguous. Germline loops: CDR1 MNHEY, CDR2 SVGEGT. V was trimmed by 2 bases and J by 1 base, leaving 5 bases between them. The CDR3 totals 13 residues.

This clonotype was seen many times. The rearrangement links TRBV18 to TRBJ1-1, with TRBD1 matching 9 bases. Germline CDR1 KGHSH, CDR2 LQKENI. Trimming at V came to 0 bases and at J to 0 bases, leaving 8 bases not matched to a gene. The CDR3 is made up of 18 amino acids. The CDR3 DNA sequence: TGTGCCAGCTCACCACCGAGAGGGACAGGGCTTTTGAACACTGAAGCTTTCTTT. As protein: CASSPPRGTGLLNTEAFF.

This clonotype was seen just once. The chain links TRBV18 to TRBJ2-2; D gene unclear. Trimming shortened V by 3 bases and J by 3 bases, and 11 bases separated the two germline ends. The germline gives CDR1 KGHSH, CDR2 LQKENI. This CDR3 contains 15 residues. In nucleotides, the CDR3 is TGTGCCAGCTCACCTCTCAGTTACCACACCGGGGAGCTGTTTTTT. Protein product: CASSPLSYHTGELFF.

This clonotype was detected ten times or more. This chain joins TRBV9 and TRBJ1-2; D is unclear. Germline CDR1 and CDR2: SGDLS and YYNGEE. Trimming removed 0 bases at V and 4 bases at J, with 4 bases between. CDR3 length equals 12 residues. CDR3 DNA: TGTGCCAGCAGCGTAGGACCCTATGGCTACACCTTC. It codes for CASSVGPYGYTF.